This T cell receptor (beta chain) was captured by sequencing in a study of OX40 agonist ivuxolimab in advanced cancers. Looking at the study overall: In this trial design, patients received ivuxolimab intravenously at 0.01 to 10 mg/kg every 2 weeks. A diagnosis of hepatocellular carcinoma, melanoma, renal cell or head and neck cancer was present in dose-escalation patients. Patients were 82.7% male with ages about 23 to 79, mean roughly 55. Three patients got partial responses; one had hepatocellular carcinoma and two had cutaneous melanoma.

The CDR3 contains 15 residues. From germline, CDR1 is MNHEY and CDR2 SVGAGI. V trimming: 5 bases; J trimming: 4 bases; junction bases outside the gene matches: 5. Profiling relied on immunoSEQ multiplex PCR, and the TCRdb table lists in-frame clones only, not all of them. The data hold some 62,000 clones, with less than 85% observed a single time. Sequenced material: CD4+ or CD8+ T cells sorted from blood, taken in a trial of the OX40 agonist ivuxolimab. The source is an adult with an advanced solid tumor such as melanoma, head and neck, liver or kidney cancer. The chain joins TRBV6-5 to TRBJ1-1; 12 bases line up with TRBD1. The CDR3 bases are TGTGCCAGCAGTCGGGACAGGGGGCTGGGCACTGAAGCTTTCTTT. Protein sequence: CASSRDRGLGTEAFF.